The 9 T cell receptor beta chains listed next were all sequenced from one sample in a study of cytomegalovirus exposure and HLA in healthy donors. Generated by immunoSEQ multiplex PCR, the TCRdb table keeps only in-frame clones and is missing some. The top ten hold about 0.86% of the sample, which has around 300,000 clones, approximately 90% seen once. The sample was PBMCs. The receptors come from a woman aged 18-30 years in good health and CMV-seronegative.

This clone was detected a few times. The chain is built from TRBV19 and TRBJ1-1; 11 bases line up with TRBD1. V was pared by 9 bases and J by 3 bases, with 9 bases of the junction left unmatched. The CDR3 runs to 15 residues. Germline V gene sequence: CDR1 LNHDA, CDR2 SQIVND (reference sequence). CDR3 sequence reads: CASQEGTGGDTEAFF. The CDR3 DNA sequence: TGTGCCAGCCAAGAAGGGACAGGGGGTGACACTGAAGCTTTCTTT.

J is TRBJ2-3 and V is TRBV27; TRBD1 agrees at 7 bases. CDR1 MNHEY and CDR2 SMNVEV come from the germline V gene (reference sequence). V lost 4 bases to trimming and J lost 0 bases; unmatched junction nucleotides: 4. This CDR3 spans 15 amino acids. The CDR3 spells CASSWGQSSTDTQYF. Here the CDR3 DNA reads TGTGCCAGCAGTTGGGGACAGTCTAGCACAGATACGCAGTATTTT.

CDR3 region: CASSPQGANSGNTIYF. CDR3 DNA: TGTGCCAGCTCACCACAGGGGGCTAACTCTGGAAACACCATATATTTT. The chain combines TRBV18 with TRBJ1-3; 7 positions agree with TRBD1. The CDR3 is 16 amino acids. With V trimmed by 1 base and J by 0 bases, 3 bases remained unmatched. CDR1 KGHSH and CDR2 LQKENI come from the germline V gene.

This chain connects TRBV28 to TRBJ2-5; 8 bases are shared with TRBD2. V shed 3 bases, J shed 7 bases, and the junction held 10 bases outside the gene matches. The germline V gene has CDR1 MDHEN and CDR2 SYDVKM. CDR3 size: 15 residues. CDR3 nucleotide sequence: TGTGCCAGCAGTTTGTCGGGGGGGGCCCCCGGGACCCAGTACTTC. It encodes CASSLSGGAPGTQYF.

The chain couples TRBV28 to TRBJ1-4; D ambiguous. In germline, CDR1 is MDHEN, CDR2 SYDVKM. V lost 3 bases, J lost 5 bases, and 13 bases lay in between. This CDR3 has 15 amino acids. The CDR3 DNA is TGTGCCAGCAGTTTGGGGTACGGAGGGAATGAAAAACTGTTTTTT. Protein sequence: CASSLGYGGNEKLFF.

V is TRBV28 and J is TRBJ2-6; 12 bases match TRBD1. The CDR3 covers 17 residues. The ends lost 7 bases at V and 2 bases at J; junction bases unmatched: 6. CDR1 and CDR2 (germline): MDHEN, SYDVKM. The CDR3 loop is CASTPGQGAPGANVLTF. CDR3 bases: TGTGCCAGCACACCGGGACAGGGGGCTCCTGGGGCCAACGTCCTGACTTTC.

The rearrangement uses TRBV10-3 and TRBJ1-5; D gene ambiguous. Germline-derived CDR1 and CDR2 are ENHRY and SYGVKD. CDR3 length: 15 residues. Trimming shortened V by 2 bases and J by 2 bases, and 10 bases separated the two germline ends. CDR3 loop: CAISERLAGNQPQHF. The CDR3 DNA reads TGTGCCATCAGTGAGAGACTAGCGGGCAATCAGCCCCAGCATTTT.

The chain is built from TRBV28 and TRBJ1-1, with a tentative D call TRBD1 (5 bases). V lost 3 bases and J lost 10, with 12 bases in between. Germline CDR1 is MDHEN and CDR2 is SYDVKM. The CDR3 has 12 amino acids. The CDR3 reads CASSLGRVLAFF. The CDR3 DNA reads as TGTGCCAGCAGTTTGGGCAGGGTGTTAGCTTTCTTT.

The chain links TRBV7-2 to TRBJ2-3; D is possibly TRBD2 (7 bases). This CDR3 is built from 18 residues. Trimming took off 3 bases at V and 2 bases at J, with 21 bases between the two ends. Germline CDR1 SGHTA, CDR2 FQGNSA. Written as DNA, the CDR3 is TGTGCCAGCAGCTTGACCGGACTAGGGGGGTCATCCACAGATACGCAGTATTTT. It codes for CASSLTGLGGSSTDTQYF.